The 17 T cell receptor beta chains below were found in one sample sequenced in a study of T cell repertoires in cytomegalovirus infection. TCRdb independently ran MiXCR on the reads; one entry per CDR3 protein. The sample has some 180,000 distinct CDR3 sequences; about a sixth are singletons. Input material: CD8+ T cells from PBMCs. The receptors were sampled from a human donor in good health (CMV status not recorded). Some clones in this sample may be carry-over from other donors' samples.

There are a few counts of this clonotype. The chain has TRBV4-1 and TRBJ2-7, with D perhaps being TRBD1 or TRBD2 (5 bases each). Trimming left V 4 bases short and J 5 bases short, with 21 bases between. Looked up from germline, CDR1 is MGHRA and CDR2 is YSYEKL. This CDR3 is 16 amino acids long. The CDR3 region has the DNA TGCGCCAGCAGCCGGCTTCGGGAACAGGTTGTAAACGAGCAGTACTTC. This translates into CASSRLREQVVNEQYF.

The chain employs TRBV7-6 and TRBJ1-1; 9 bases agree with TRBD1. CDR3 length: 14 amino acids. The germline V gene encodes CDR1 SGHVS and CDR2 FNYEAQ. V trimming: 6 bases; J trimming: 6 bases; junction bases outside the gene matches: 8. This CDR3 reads CASSPRTGDPEAFF. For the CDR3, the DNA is TGTGCCAGCAGTCCCCGGACAGGGGATCCTGAAGCTTTCTTT.

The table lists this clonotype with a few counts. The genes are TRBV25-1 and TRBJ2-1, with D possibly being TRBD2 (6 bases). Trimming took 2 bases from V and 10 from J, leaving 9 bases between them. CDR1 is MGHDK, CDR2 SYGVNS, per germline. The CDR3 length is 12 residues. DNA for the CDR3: TGTGCCAGCAGTGAACTTAGCGGAGAGCAGTTCTTC. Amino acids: CASSELSGEQFF.

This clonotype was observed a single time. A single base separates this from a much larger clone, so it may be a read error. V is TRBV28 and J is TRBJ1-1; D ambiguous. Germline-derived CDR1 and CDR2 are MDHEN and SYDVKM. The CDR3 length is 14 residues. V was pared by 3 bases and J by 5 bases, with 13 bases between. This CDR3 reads CASSFFITGTEAFF. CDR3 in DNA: TGTGCCAGCAGTTTTTTCATCACTGGGACTGAAGCTTTCTTT.

The CDR3 region has the DNA TGTGCCAGCAGTTATTCCGGGACCCTGGAAGCTTTCTTT. Its protein is CASSYSGTLEAFF. The J gene is TRBJ1-1, the V gene TRBV6-5, with D perhaps TRBD1 (5 bases). The germline CDR1 and CDR2 sequences are MNHEY and SVGAGI. V was cut by 3 bases and J by 8 bases, with 13 bases left in between. This CDR3 contains 13 residues.

DNA for the CDR3: TGTGCCTGGCAACAGGCGAAAGGCTACACCTTC. It encodes CAWQQAKGYTF. The V and J genes are TRBV30 and TRBJ1-2; D might be TRBD1 (5 bases). Germline V gene sequence: CDR1 GTSNPN, CDR2 SVGIG (reference sequence). The germline V and J ends were trimmed by 5 bases and 8 bases, with 12 bases remaining between them. The CDR3 is made up of 11 amino acids.

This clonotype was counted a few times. CDR3 amino acids: CASSLTGTLNTEAFF. Written as DNA, the CDR3 is TGTGCCAGCAGTCTTACCGGGACATTGAACACTGAAGCTTTCTTT. The chain has TRBV28 and TRBJ1-1; tentatively, D is TRBD1 (6 bases). The germline gives CDR1 MDHEN, CDR2 SYDVKM. Trimming pared 5 bases from V and 0 bases from J, leaving 13 bases between. The CDR3 extends over 15 amino acids.

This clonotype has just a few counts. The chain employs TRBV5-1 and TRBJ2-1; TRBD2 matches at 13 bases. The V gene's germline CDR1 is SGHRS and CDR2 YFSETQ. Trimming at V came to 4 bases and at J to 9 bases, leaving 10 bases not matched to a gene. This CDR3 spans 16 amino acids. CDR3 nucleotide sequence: TGCGCCAGCAGCAACGGACTAGCGGGGGCGGAGGGTGAGCAGTTCTTC. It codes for CASSNGLAGAEGEQFF.

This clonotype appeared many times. The CDR3 DNA is TGTGCCAGCATTAAAGAAAAACGTGATGAAAGCACTGAAGCTTTCTTT. Its translation: CASIKEKRDESTEAFF. This rearrangement joins TRBV6-2 or TRBV6-3 to TRBJ1-1; D unclear. The germline V and J ends were trimmed by 7 bases and 4 bases, with 22 bases remaining between them. Germline CDR1 MNHEY, CDR2 SVGEGT. The length of the CDR3 is 16 residues.

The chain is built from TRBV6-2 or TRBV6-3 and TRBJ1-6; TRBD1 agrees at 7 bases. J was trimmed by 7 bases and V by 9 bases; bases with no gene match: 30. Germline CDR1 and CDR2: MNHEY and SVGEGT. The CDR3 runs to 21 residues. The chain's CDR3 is CARLRILNCLTGIILNSPLHF. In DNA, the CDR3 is TGTGCCAGGCTACGTATCCTGAACTGCCTGACAGGGATAATCCTGAATTCACCCCTCCACTTT.

The CDR3 loop reads CAISESGTATDTQYF. The CDR3 DNA reads as TGTGCCATCAGTGAGTCCGGGACAGCCACAGATACGCAGTATTTT. The chain links TRBV10-3 to TRBJ2-3; 7 bases agree with TRBD1. Trimming removed 0 bases from V and 2 bases from J; junction bases left unmatched: 2. Germline V CDR1 and CDR2: ENHRY, SYGVKD. The CDR3 is 15 residues long.

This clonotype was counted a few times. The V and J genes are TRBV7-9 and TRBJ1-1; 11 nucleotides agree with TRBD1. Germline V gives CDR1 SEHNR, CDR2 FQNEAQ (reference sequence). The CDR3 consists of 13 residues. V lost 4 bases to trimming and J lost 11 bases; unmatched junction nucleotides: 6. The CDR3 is CASSSPGQGAAFF. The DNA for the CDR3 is TGTGCCAGCAGCTCTCCAGGACAGGGGGCGGCTTTCTTT. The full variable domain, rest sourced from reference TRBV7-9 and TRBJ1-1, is DTGVSQNPRHKITKRGQNVTFRCDPISEHNRLYWYRQTLGQGPEFLTYFQNEAQLEKSRLLSDRFSAERPKGSFSTLEIQRTEQGDSAMYLCASSSPGQGAAFFGQGTRLTVV.

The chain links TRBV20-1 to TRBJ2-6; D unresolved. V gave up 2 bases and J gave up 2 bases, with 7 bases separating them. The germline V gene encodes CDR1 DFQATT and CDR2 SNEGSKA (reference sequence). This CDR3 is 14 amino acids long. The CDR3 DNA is TGCAGTGCTAGATACGGAGCTGGGGCCAACGTCCTGACTTTC. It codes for CSARYGAGANVLTF.

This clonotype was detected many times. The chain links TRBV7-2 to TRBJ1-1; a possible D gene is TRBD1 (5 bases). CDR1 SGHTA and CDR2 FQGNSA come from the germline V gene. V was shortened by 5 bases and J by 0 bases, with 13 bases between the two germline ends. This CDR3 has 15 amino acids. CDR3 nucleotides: TGTGCCAGCAGCCAATCCGGGGGGGTGAACACTGAAGCTTTCTTT. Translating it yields CASSQSGGVNTEAFF. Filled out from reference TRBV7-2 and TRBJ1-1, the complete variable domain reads GAGVSQSPSNKVTEKGKDVELRCDPISGHTALYWYRQSLGQGLEFLIYFQGNSAPDKSGLPSDRFSAERTGGSVSTLTIQRTQQEDSAVYLCASSQSGGVNTEAFFGQGTRLTVV.

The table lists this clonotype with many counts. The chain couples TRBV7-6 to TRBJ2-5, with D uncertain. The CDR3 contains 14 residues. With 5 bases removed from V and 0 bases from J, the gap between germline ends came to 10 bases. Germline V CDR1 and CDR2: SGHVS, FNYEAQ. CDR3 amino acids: CASSLRPYQETQYF. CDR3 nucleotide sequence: TGTGCCAGCAGCCTACGACCATACCAAGAGACCCAGTACTTC.

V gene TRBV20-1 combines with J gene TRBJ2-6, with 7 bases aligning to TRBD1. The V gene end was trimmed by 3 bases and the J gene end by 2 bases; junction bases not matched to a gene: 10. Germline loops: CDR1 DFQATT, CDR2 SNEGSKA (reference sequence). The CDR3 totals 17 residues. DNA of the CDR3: TGCAGTGCTAGGGGACCCAGGGGGAAGGCTGGGGCCAACGTCCTGACTTTC. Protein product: CSARGPRGKAGANVLTF.

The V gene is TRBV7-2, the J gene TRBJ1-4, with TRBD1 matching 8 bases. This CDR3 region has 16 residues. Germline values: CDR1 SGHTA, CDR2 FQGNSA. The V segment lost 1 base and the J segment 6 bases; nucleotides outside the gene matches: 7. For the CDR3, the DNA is TGTGCCAGCAGCTTAGAGGGGGCAGGGGGCTATGAAAAACTGTTTTTT. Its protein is CASSLEGAGGYEKLFF.